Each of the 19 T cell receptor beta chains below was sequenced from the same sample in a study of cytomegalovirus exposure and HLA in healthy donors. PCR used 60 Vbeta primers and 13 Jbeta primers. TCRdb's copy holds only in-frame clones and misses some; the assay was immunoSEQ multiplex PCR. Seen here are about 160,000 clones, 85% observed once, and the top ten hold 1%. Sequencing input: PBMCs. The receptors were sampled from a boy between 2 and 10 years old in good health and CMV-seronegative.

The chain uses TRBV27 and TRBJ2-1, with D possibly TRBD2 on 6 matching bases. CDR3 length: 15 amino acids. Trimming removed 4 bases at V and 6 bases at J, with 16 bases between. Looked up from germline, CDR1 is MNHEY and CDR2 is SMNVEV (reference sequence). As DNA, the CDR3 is TGTGCCAGCAGTTCCCGGGACTCGGGGAGCAATGAGCAGTTCTTC. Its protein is CASSSRDSGSNEQFF.

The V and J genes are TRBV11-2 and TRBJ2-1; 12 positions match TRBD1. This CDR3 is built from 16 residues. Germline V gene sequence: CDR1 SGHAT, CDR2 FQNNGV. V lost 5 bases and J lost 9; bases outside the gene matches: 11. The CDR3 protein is CASSPSGTGGLGEQFF. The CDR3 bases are TGTGCCAGCAGCCCTAGCGGGACAGGGGGCCTGGGTGAGCAGTTCTTC.

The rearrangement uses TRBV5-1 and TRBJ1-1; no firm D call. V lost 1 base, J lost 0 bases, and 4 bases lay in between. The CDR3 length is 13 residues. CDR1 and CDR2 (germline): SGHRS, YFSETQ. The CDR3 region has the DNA TGCGCCAGCAGCTTGCGAGTGAACACTGAAGCTTTCTTT. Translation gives CASSLRVNTEAFF.

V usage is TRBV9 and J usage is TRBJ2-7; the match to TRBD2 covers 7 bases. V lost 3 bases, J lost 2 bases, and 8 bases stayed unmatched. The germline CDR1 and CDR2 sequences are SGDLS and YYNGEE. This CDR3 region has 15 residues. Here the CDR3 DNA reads TGTGCCAGCAGCGCGGGGGTCGGGACTACCTACGAGCAGTACTTC. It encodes CASSAGVGTTYEQYF.

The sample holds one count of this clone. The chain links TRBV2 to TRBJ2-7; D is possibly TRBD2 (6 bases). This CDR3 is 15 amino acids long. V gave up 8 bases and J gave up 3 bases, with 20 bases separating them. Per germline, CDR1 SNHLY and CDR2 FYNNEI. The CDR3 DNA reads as TGTGCCAGCCAAACCCCGGGACTGGAAAGCTACGAGCAGTACTTC. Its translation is CASQTPGLESYEQYF.

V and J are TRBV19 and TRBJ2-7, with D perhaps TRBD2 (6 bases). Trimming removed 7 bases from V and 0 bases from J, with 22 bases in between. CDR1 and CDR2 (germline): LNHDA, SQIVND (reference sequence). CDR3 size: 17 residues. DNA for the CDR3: TGTGCCAGTATCCAATATAGGGAGGCCACGAGCTCCTACGAGCAGTACGTC. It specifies CASIQYREATSSYEQYV.

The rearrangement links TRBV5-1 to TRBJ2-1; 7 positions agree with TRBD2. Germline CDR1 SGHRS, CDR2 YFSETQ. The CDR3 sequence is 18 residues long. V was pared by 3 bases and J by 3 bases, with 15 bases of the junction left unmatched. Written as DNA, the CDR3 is TGCGCCAGCAGCTCTACAAGCGGGGCCCCGAGAAGCTACAATGAGCAGTTCTTC. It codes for CASSSTSGAPRSYNEQFF.

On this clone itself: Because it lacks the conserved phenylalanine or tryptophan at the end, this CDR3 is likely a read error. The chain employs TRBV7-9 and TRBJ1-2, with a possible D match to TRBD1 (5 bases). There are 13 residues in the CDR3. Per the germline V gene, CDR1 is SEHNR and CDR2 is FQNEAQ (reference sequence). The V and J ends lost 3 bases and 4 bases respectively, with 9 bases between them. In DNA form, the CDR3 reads TGTGCCAGCAGCTTCCGAGACAGCTATGGCTACACCCTC. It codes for CASSFRDSYGYTL.

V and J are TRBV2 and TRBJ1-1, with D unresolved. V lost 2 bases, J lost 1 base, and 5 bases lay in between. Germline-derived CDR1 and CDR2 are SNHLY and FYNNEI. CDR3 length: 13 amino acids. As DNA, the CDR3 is TGTGCCAGCAGTGAATCTTGGAACACTGAAGCTTTCTTT. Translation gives CASSESWNTEAFF.

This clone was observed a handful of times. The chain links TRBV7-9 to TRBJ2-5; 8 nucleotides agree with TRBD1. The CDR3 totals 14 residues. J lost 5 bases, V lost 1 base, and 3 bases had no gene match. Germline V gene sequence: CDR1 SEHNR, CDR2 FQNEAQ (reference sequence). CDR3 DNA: TGTGCCAGCAGCTTAGGGACAGGGATGGAGACCCAGTACTTC. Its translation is CASSLGTGMETQYF.

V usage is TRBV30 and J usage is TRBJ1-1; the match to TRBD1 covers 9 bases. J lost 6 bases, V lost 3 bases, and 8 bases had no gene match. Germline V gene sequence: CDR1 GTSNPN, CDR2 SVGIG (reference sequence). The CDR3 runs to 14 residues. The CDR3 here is CAWSGDRESAEAFF. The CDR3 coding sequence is TGTGCCTGGAGCGGGGACAGGGAGAGCGCTGAAGCTTTCTTT.

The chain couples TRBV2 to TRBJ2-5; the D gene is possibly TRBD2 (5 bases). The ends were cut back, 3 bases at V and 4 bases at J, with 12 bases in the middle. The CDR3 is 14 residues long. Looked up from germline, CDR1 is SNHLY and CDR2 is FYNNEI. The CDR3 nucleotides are TGTGCCAGCAGTGAGTGGGCGGGCCCAGAGACCCAGTACTTC. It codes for CASSEWAGPETQYF.

DNA for the CDR3: TGTGCCAGTAGTATAACTAGTCTTACCTACGAGCAGTACTTC. This gives the protein CASSITSLTYEQYF. This chain joins TRBV19 and TRBJ2-7, with D tentatively TRBD2 (5 bases). This CDR3 comprises 14 residues. Trimming shortened V by 2 bases and J by 2 bases, and 10 bases separated the two germline ends. The germline CDR1 and CDR2 sequences are LNHDA and SQIVND (reference sequence).

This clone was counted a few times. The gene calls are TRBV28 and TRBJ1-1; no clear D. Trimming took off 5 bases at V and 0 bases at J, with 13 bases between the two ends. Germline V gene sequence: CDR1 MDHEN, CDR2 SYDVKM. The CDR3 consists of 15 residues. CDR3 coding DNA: TGTGCCAGCAGTCCGGGATGGCGGTTGAACACTGAAGCTTTCTTT. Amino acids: CASSPGWRLNTEAFF.

Here the CDR3 DNA reads TGTGCCAGCAGCCACGGACAGGGAAGGGCTTTCTTT. It is translated as CASSHGQGRAFF. This chain joins TRBV6-1 and TRBJ1-1, with 8 bases fitting TRBD1. This CDR3 is built from 12 residues. V gave up 6 bases and J gave up 11 bases; unmatched junction bases: 8. Per germline, CDR1 MNHNS and CDR2 SASEGT.

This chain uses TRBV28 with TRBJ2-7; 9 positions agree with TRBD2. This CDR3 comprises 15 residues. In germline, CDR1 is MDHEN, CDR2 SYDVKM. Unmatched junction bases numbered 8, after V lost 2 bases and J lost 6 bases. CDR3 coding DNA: TGTGCCAGCAGTTTAGGGCGGGGGGGCCCAGGCGAGCAGTACGTC. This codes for CASSLGRGGPGEQYV.

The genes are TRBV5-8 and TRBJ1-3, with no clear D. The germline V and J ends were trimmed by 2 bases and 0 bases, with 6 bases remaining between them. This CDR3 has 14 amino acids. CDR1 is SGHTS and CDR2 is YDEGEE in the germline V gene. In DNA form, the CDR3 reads TGTGCCAGCAGCTTACTGCGCTCTGGAAACACCATATATTTT. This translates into CASSLLRSGNTIYF.

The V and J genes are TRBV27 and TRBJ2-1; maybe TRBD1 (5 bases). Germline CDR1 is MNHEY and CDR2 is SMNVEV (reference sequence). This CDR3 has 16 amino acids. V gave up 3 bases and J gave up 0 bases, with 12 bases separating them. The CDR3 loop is CASSLSRVSSYNEQFF. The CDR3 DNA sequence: TGTGCCAGCAGTTTGTCCAGGGTAAGCTCCTACAATGAGCAGTTCTTC.

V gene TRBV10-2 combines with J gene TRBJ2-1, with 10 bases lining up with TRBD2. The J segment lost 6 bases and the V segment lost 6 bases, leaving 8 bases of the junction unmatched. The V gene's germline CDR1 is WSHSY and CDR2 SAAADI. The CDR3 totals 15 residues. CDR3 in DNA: TGCGCCAGCAGCAGAGCGGGGGGGCCGAGCAATGAGCAGTTCTTC. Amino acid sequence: CASSRAGGPSNEQFF.